This T cell receptor beta chain was found in a study of CD8 T cells in ankylosing spondylitis. This clonotype appeared a few times. The antigen is unknown. Overall study results and limits: Characteristic of ankylosing spondylitis blood, it appeared, was a TCR beta motif comprising roughly eight highly homologous variants.

CDR1 and CDR2 from the germline V gene are SGHAT and FQDESV (reference sequence). Trimming removed 5 bases from V and 0 bases from J, with 12 bases in between. The length of the CDR3 is 15 residues. TCRdb reanalysed the 5' RACE reads using MiXCR and keeps one entry per CDR3 protein. Here the sample spans roughly 440,000 distinct CDR3 sequences, under 20% being singletons. This sequence was found in a male donor with ankylosing spondylitis. V usage is TRBV11-1 and J usage is TRBJ2-3; D perhaps matches TRBD1 (6 bases). The sample comprised blood, either unsorted or a sorted T cell fraction (not recorded which). CDR3 sequence (DNA): TGTGCCAGCAGCCGGACAGACCATAGCACAGATACGCAGTATTTT. It encodes CASSRTDHSTDTQYF.